This TCR beta chain was identified in a study of blood T cell repertoires in COVID-19. Background on the study: Italy, Spain and the United States were the sources of the convalescent and acute COVID-19 samples. Nucleic acid was either cDNA or gDNA, and it came from T cells, B-cell-depleted T cells, or PBMCs.

Original handling: The assay estimated nucleated cells by amplifying reference gene primers. The protocol was immunoSEQ multiplex PCR, while the TCRdb copy is restricted to in-frame clones and leaves out a portion. The DNA was the basis for D and trimming; V, J and clone size are from that table. The sample includes about 140,000 clones, 76% of them seen just once. Germline values: CDR1 LGHDT, CDR2 YNNKEL (reference sequence). The length of the CDR3 is 15 residues. Deletions cut 5 bases from V and 0 bases from J, with 14 bases between. This clonotype originated in a woman of 80 years or more with active or convalescent COVID-19. The material sequenced was peripheral blood. The rearrangement uses TRBV3-1 (or the pseudogene TRBV3-2) and TRBJ2-7, with D maybe TRBD1 (6 bases). For the CDR3, the DNA is TGTGCCAGCAGCTCCGGACAGACGAGCTCCTACGAGCAGTACTTC. This sequence encodes CASSSGQTSSYEQYF.